The rows below give T cell receptor beta chains drawn from one sample of a study of OX40 agonist ivuxolimab in advanced cancers. Only in-frame clones appear in the TCRdb table, and some are missing; sequencing was by immunoSEQ multiplex PCR. The sample has 100,000 or so clones, 90% seen once. The sequencing used CD4+ or CD8+ T cells sorted from blood, collected in a trial of the OX40 agonist ivuxolimab. The receptors originated from an adult with an advanced solid tumor such as melanoma, head and neck, liver or kidney cancer. Both conserved end residues are part of each CDR3. A D gene is named only where the DNA matches it firmly. Where a row states a size, it is once, few, many or the class of an expanded clone; other rows omit it.

v_call	clone_size	d_call	j_call	cdr3_aa	cdr3_nt
TRBV5-4	NA	TRBD1	TRBJ1-2	CASSNRQGYYGYTF	TGTGCCAGCAGCAACAGACAGGGCTACTATGGCTACACCTTC
TRBV28	NA	NA	TRBJ1-4	CASTIVGGAHVTNEKLFF	TGTGCCAGCACTATCGTAGGAGGAGCACACGTGACTAATGAAAAACTGTTTTTT
TRBV7-9	NA	NA	TRBJ1-1	CASSLEGVNTEAFF	TGTGCCAGCAGCTTAGAGGGGGTGAACACTGAAGCTTTCTTT
TRBV11-3	NA	NA	TRBJ1-1	CASSSNTNTEAFF	TGTGCCAGCAGCTCCAACACGAACACTGAAGCTTTCTTT
TRBV5-4	NA	NA	TRBJ2-3	CASSLAGGGDTQYF	TGTGCCAGCAGCTTGGCCGGGGGCGGGGATACGCAGTATTTT
TRBV14	NA	NA	TRBJ2-6	CASSQEFSVGANVLTF	TGTGCCAGCAGCCAAGAATTTAGCGTTGGGGCCAACGTCCTGACTTTC
TRBV7-9	NA	NA	TRBJ2-3	CASSFPGSDTQYF	TGTGCCAGCAGCTTCCCAGGGTCAGATACGCAGTATTTT
TRBV4-1	NA	NA	TRBJ2-2	CASSPRDTANTGELFF	TGCGCCAGCAGCCCTCGGGACACCGCGAACACCGGGGAGCTGTTTTTT
TRBV5-1	few	NA	TRBJ2-5	CASSPGAGRQETQYF	TGCGCCAGCAGCCCTGGGGCAGGGAGACAAGAGACCCAGTACTTC
TRBV19	NA	TRBD1	TRBJ1-4	CASTRDRNEKLFF	TGTGCCAGCACCAGGGACAGGAATGAAAAACTGTTTTTT
TRBV9	NA	NA	TRBJ2-7	CASSVGQADEQYF	TGTGCCAGCAGCGTCGGGCAGGCCGACGAGCAGTACTTC
TRBV19	NA	TRBD1	TRBJ2-3	CASSTQGATDTQYF	TGTGCCAGTAGTACGCAGGGGGCCACAGATACGCAGTATTTT
TRBV9	NA	TRBD2	TRBJ2-1	CASSASWRGVAGGGSYNEQFF	TGTGCCAGCAGCGCCTCCTGGAGGGGTGTAGCGGGAGGCGGTTCCTACAATGAGCAGTTCTTC
TRBV5-6	NA	TRBD1	TRBJ1-1	CASSSWTGGTEAFF	TGTGCCAGCAGCTCTTGGACAGGGGGCACTGAAGCTTTCTTT
TRBV25-1	NA	TRBD2	TRBJ2-7	CASSESLAGRYEQYF	TGTGCCAGCAGTGAGAGTCTAGCGGGAAGATACGAGCAGTACTTC
TRBV4-1	NA	NA	TRBJ2-2	CASSQGPRGIGPTGELFF	TGCGCCAGCAGCCAGGGGCCTAGGGGGATCGGGCCTACCGGGGAGCTGTTTTTT
TRBV28	NA	NA	TRBJ1-3	CASRGGGFSGNTIYF	TGTGCCAGCAGAGGGGGGGGGTTCTCTGGAAACACCATATATTTT
TRBV18	NA	TRBD2	TRBJ2-1	CASSRSGGSSYNEQFF	TGTGCCAGCTCTAGGAGCGGGGGGAGCTCCTACAATGAGCAGTTCTTC
TRBV27	NA	TRBD1	TRBJ1-2	CASSLGDRSAGGYTF	TGTGCCAGCAGTTTGGGGGACAGGTCCGCAGGTGGCTACACCTTC
TRBV28	NA	NA	TRBJ1-1	CASSFTMFPEAFF	TGTGCCAGCAGTTTCACGATGTTCCCTGAAGCTTTCTTT
TRBV10-1	NA	NA	TRBJ1-4	CASRPGVNEKLFF	TGCGCCAGCCGGCCGGGGGTTAATGAAAAACTGTTTTTT
TRBV5-4	NA	NA	TRBJ2-3	CASSLRDTQYF	TGTGCCAGCAGCTTGAGAGATACGCAGTATTTT
TRBV28	NA	NA	TRBJ2-3	CASTPGTYRADTQYF	TGTGCCAGCACGCCTGGGACTTATAGGGCAGATACGCAGTATTTT
TRBV5-1	NA	TRBD1	TRBJ2-2	CASTSQGQGYTGELFF	TGCGCCAGCACCTCGCAGGGACAGGGGTACACCGGGGAGCTGTTTTTT
TRBV18	NA	NA	TRBJ2-7	CASSPPRGRYEQYF	TGTGCCAGCTCACCACCTCGGGGAAGGTACGAGCAGTACTTC
TRBV2	NA	NA	TRBJ2-5	CASRHREVETQYF	TGTGCCAGCAGACACAGGGAGGTGGAGACCCAGTACTTC
TRBV6-5	NA	NA	TRBJ1-2	CASRISGTAAGYTF	TGTGCCAGCAGGATTTCCGGGACCGCCGCTGGCTACACCTTC
TRBV6-1	once	NA	TRBJ2-5	CASSEARGFQETQYF	TGTGCCAGCAGTGAAGCGCGAGGTTTCCAAGAGACCCAGTACTTC
TRBV30	once	TRBD1	TRBJ1-2	CAWSVTGVYGYTF	TGTGCCTGGAGTGTAACAGGGGTCTATGGCTACACCTTC
TRBV18	NA	NA	TRBJ2-1	CASSPKPIATDEQFF	TGTGCCAGCTCACCAAAGCCAATAGCGACGGATGAGCAGTTCTTC
TRBV6-5	NA	TRBD1	TRBJ2-1	CASSEDRWDYNEQFF	TGTGCCAGCAGCGAGGACAGGTGGGACTACAATGAGCAGTTCTTC
TRBV7-2	NA	TRBD2	TRBJ2-5	CASSLGLALSLWETQYF	TGTGCCAGCAGCTTGGGACTAGCGTTAAGTTTGTGGGAGACCCAGTACTTC
TRBV27	NA	NA	TRBJ1-5	CASSGWGNQPQHF	TGTGCCAGCAGTGGCTGGGGCAATCAGCCCCAGCATTTT
TRBV15	NA	NA	TRBJ1-5	CATSRERSNQPQHF	TGTGCCACCAGCAGAGAGAGAAGCAATCAGCCCCAGCATTTT
TRBV2	NA	NA	TRBJ2-5	CASNQGQETQYF	TGTGCCAGCAACCAGGGCCAAGAGACCCAGTACTTC
TRBV27	NA	NA	TRBJ1-5	CASSLIPGRDQPQHF	TGTGCCAGCAGTTTAATCCCAGGGAGGGATCAGCCCCAGCATTTT
TRBV5-1	NA	TRBD1	TRBJ1-2	CASSLEQGDYYGYTF	TGCGCCAGCAGCTTGGAACAGGGGGATTACTATGGCTACACCTTC
TRBV9	NA	NA	TRBJ1-4	CASSHGGVTNEKLFF	TGTGCCAGCAGCCACGGGGGGGTTACTAATGAAAAACTGTTTTTT
TRBV4-1	NA	TRBD1	TRBJ1-5	CASSQVPGQEGYSNQPQHF	TGCGCCAGCAGCCAAGTTCCGGGACAGGAAGGATATAGCAATCAGCCCCAGCATTTT
TRBV28	NA	NA	TRBJ1-1	CASRQYRLNTEAFF	TGTGCCAGCAGACAATATCGACTGAACACTGAAGCTTTCTTT
TRBV7-2	NA	NA	TRBJ2-7	CASSSTRSQGGEQYF	TGTGCCAGCAGCTCTACCCGTTCACAGGGTGGCGAGCAGTACTTC